The 30 T cell receptor beta chains listed next were all sequenced from one sample in a study of high-grade serous ovarian cancer treatment subgroups. Generated by immunoSEQ multiplex PCR, the TCRdb table keeps only in-frame clones and is missing some. The repertoire consists of approximately 17,000 clones, with approximately 73% occurring once and the leading ten covering approximately 4.5%. Tumor tissue was taken before any definitive surgery or chemotherapy was given. The sequenced material came from tumor tissue. These TCRs come from a human donor with high-grade serous ovarian cancer.

This clone is a singleton in its sample. The chain recombines TRBV7-9 with TRBJ2-7; D not certain. The CDR3 length is 14 residues. Trimming took off 5 bases at V and 1 base at J, with 12 bases between the two ends. Germline V gene lookup returns CDR1 SEHNR and CDR2 FQNEAQ (reference sequence). The CDR3 loop is CASSRSRRSYEQYF. DNA for the CDR3: TGTGCCAGCAGCCGTTCTAGGCGGTCCTACGAGCAGTACTTC.

This clone appeared a single time. This chain joins TRBV7-2 and TRBJ2-7; 7 bases are shared with TRBD2. Losses at the gene ends were 5 bases for V and 2 bases for J; bases not matched to a gene: 9. CDR3 size: 15 residues. Germline loops: CDR1 SGHTA, CDR2 FQGNSA. The CDR3 protein is CASSPWGGTTYEQYF. Written as DNA, the CDR3 is TGTGCCAGCAGCCCGTGGGGGGGGACCACCTACGAGCAGTACTTC.

The rearrangement uses TRBV4-3 and TRBJ2-2, with 10 bases that match TRBD2. Germline V gives CDR1 LGHNA, CDR2 YSLEER. This CDR3 spans 18 amino acids. Trimming took 5 bases from V and 7 from J; bases not matched to a gene: 16. The CDR3 bases are TGCGCCAGCAGCGCCCCGGTCGGAGCGGGGGGGCCTGGCGGGGAGCTGTTTTTT. This gives the protein CASSAPVGAGGPGGELFF.

The rearrangement links TRBV11-2 to TRBJ2-3; D call uncertain. The CDR3 is made up of 14 amino acids. CDR1 is SGHAT, CDR2 FQNNGV, per germline. V was shortened by 1 base and J by 6 bases, with 11 bases between the two germline ends. Here the CDR3 DNA reads TGTGCCAGCAGCTTAGGCTCCAGGAGCGATACGCAGTATTTT. It specifies CASSLGSRSDTQYF.

The rearrangement uses TRBV18 and TRBJ1-2, with D hard to call. Looked up from germline, CDR1 is KGHSH and CDR2 is LQKENI. V dropped 3 bases and J dropped 4 bases, with 15 bases sitting between them. This CDR3 has 15 residues. CDR3 protein: CASSPDGISSYGYTF. In nucleotides, the CDR3 is TGTGCCAGCTCACCGGACGGAATTTCAAGCTATGGCTACACCTTC.

In its sample, this clone was seen once. This chain joins TRBV6-6 and TRBJ1-1; no firm D call. Trimming took off 0 bases at V and 1 base at J, with 6 bases between the two ends. The germline CDR1 and CDR2 sequences are MNHNY and SVGAGI (reference sequence). This CDR3 spans 14 amino acids. As DNA, the CDR3 is TGTGCCAGCAGTTACTCGAAAGGGAACACTGAAGCTTTCTTT. Translation: CASSYSKGNTEAFF.

By its share, this clone is medium-sized. The chain links TRBV11-3 to TRBJ1-2; 8 bases fit TRBD1. Germline V gene lookup returns CDR1 SGHNT and CDR2 YENEEA. V trimming: 5 bases; J trimming: 5 bases; junction bases outside the gene matches: 7. The CDR3 contains 14 residues. This CDR3 is CASSIGTGLYGYTF. The CDR3 bases are TGTGCCAGCAGCATCGGGACAGGATTATATGGCTACACCTTC.

The chain carries TRBV7-9 and TRBJ2-3, with unresolved D. The CDR3 spans 14 residues. The V and J ends lost 1 base and 4 bases respectively, with 9 bases between them. CDR1 and CDR2 (germline): SEHNR, FQNEAQ (reference sequence). CDR3: CASSLVGEADTQYF. Written as DNA, the CDR3 is TGTGCCAGCAGCTTAGTTGGAGAAGCAGATACGCAGTATTTT.

The sample holds a few counts of this clone. The rearrangement uses TRBV5-1 and TRBJ1-2; 7 bases agree with TRBD1. Germline CDR1 SGHRS, CDR2 YFSETQ. There are 14 residues in the CDR3. Trimming took 7 bases from V and 7 from J; bases not matched to a gene: 13. The CDR3 protein is CASRPRDSHFGYTF. CDR3 sequence (DNA): TGCGCCAGCCGTCCTCGGGACAGCCATTTTGGCTACACCTTC.

Turning to this clone: This sample also contains other DNA sequences that code for the same CDR3. The V and J genes are TRBV7-2 and TRBJ1-2, with 10 bases lining up with TRBD1. J gave up 7 bases and V 5 bases, and 7 bases lay outside the gene matches. There are 14 residues in the CDR3. Germline V gene lookup returns CDR1 SGHTA and CDR2 FQGNSA. For the CDR3, the DNA is TGTGCCAGCAGCCGACAGGGGGCGCGTTCTGGCTACACCTTC. It specifies CASSRQGARSGYTF.

The chain is built from TRBV28 and TRBJ2-3; 11 nucleotides agree with TRBD2. After removal of 6 bases from V and 4 bases from J, the junction contained 6 bases not matched to a gene. Germline-derived CDR1 and CDR2 are MDHEN and SYDVKM. The CDR3 extends over 15 amino acids. The CDR3 DNA reads TGTGCCAGCAGGCGTACTAGCGGGAGAGCAGATACGCAGTATTTT. It yields the protein CASRRTSGRADTQYF.

This sequence joins TRBV7-2 and TRBJ1-2, with 7 positions matching TRBD1. Germline V CDR1 and CDR2: SGHTA, FQGNSA. CDR3 length: 14 amino acids. V dropped 1 base and J dropped 4; count of bases not matched to a gene: 3. The CDR3 DNA reads as TGTGCCAGCAGCTTAGGAGACAGGGCCTATGGCTACACCTTC. This sequence encodes CASSLGDRAYGYTF. Using reference TRBV7-2 and TRBJ1-2 for the parts outside the CDR3, the full variable domain is GAGVSQSPSNKVTEKGKDVELRCDPISGHTALYWYRQSLGQGLEFLIYFQGNSAPDKSGLPSDRFSAERTGGSVSTLTIQRTQQEDSAVYLCASSLGDRAYGYTFGSGTRLTVV.

The CDR3 loop is CASSSGMNTEAFF. Here the CDR3 DNA reads TGTGCCAGCAGCTCAGGGATGAACACTGAAGCTTTCTTT. This chain joins TRBV7-2 and TRBJ1-1; the D gene is possibly TRBD1 (5 bases). The CDR3 sequence is 13 residues long. Germline lookup yields CDR1 SGHTA and CDR2 FQGNSA. The ends were cut back, 4 bases at V and 0 bases at J, with 6 bases in the middle.

The chain employs TRBV2 and TRBJ2-1; D possibly corresponds to TRBD2 (6 bases). The CDR3 has 11 amino acids. Germline loops: CDR1 SNHLY, CDR2 FYNNEI. The V end was cut by 3 bases, the J end by 15 bases, with 12 bases between. CDR3 amino acids: CASSDPEGRFF. The DNA of the CDR3 is TGTGCCAGCAGTGATCCGGAGGGTCGGTTCTTC.

This clone was picked up one time. This chain uses TRBV11-3 with TRBJ2-7, with 12 bases matching TRBD2. The CDR3 has 15 residues. The germline V gene has CDR1 SGHNT and CDR2 YENEEA. The ends lost 5 bases at V and 5 bases at J; junction bases unmatched: 7. The CDR3 nucleotides read TGTGCCAGCAGCCAAACTAGCGGGGGGTTACACGAGCAGTACTTC. This encodes CASSQTSGGLHEQYF.

The chain carries TRBV6-5 and TRBJ1-5; D gene uncertain. The CDR3 is 12 residues long. Germline lookup yields CDR1 MNHEY and CDR2 SVGAGI. Trimming stripped 8 bases from V and 4 bases from J, with 9 bases between. The CDR3 sequence: CASQLGNQPQHF. The CDR3 region has the DNA TGTGCCAGCCAATTGGGGAATCAGCCCCAGCATTTT.

The V gene is TRBV19, the J gene TRBJ1-2, with D unclear. The CDR3 has 14 residues. Germline V CDR1 and CDR2: LNHDA, SQIVND (reference sequence). The V end was cut by 5 bases, the J end by 0 bases, with 10 bases between. CDR3 sequence (DNA): TGTGCCAGTAGTGTCTCACAAGCTAACTATGGCTACACCTTC. Its translation is CASSVSQANYGYTF.

This clone was counted between two and nine times. The chain links TRBV27 to TRBJ1-5; TRBD1 is a possible D gene (5 bases). The CDR3 loop spans 14 amino acids. Per the germline V gene, CDR1 is MNHEY and CDR2 is SMNVEV (reference sequence). With 5 bases removed from V and 5 bases from J, the gap between germline ends came to 13 bases. CDR3 sequence: CASSPLGGDQPQHF. The CDR3, as DNA: TGTGCCAGCAGTCCCCTGGGGGGAGATCAGCCCCAGCATTTT.

This chain links TRBV10-3 with TRBJ2-3, with a weak D call TRBD2 (6 bases). The CDR3 length is 13 residues. Germline-derived CDR1 and CDR2 are ENHRY and SYGVKD. V lost 8 bases and J 2 bases, leaving 11 bases between the germline ends. The CDR3 coding sequence is TGTGCCATCTTAGCGGACAACACAGATACGCAGTATTTT. As protein: CAILADNTDTQYF.

This clone was recorded a few times. The chain employs TRBV7-2 and TRBJ2-1; D is uncertain. CDR1 and CDR2 (germline): SGHTA, FQGNSA. V shed 1 base and J shed 10 bases, with 8 bases lying between them. There are 12 residues in the CDR3. The CDR3 protein is CASSLVYQEQFF. The DNA of the CDR3 is TGTGCCAGCAGCTTAGTATACCAGGAGCAGTTCTTC.

V gene TRBV6-5 combines with J gene TRBJ1-6; a possible D gene is TRBD1 (5 bases). CDR3 size: 15 residues. CDR1 is MNHEY and CDR2 is SVGAGI in the germline V gene. Trimming left V 3 bases short and J 4 bases short, with 10 bases between. The CDR3 protein is CASSYTQGYNSPLHF. The DNA for the CDR3 is TGTGCCAGCAGTTATACGCAGGGTTATAATTCACCCCTCCACTTT.

The chain combines TRBV7-2 with TRBJ1-4; D is uncertain. The CDR3 loop spans 16 amino acids. V dropped 4 bases and J dropped 3 bases, with 15 bases sitting between them. Germline loops: CDR1 SGHTA, CDR2 FQGNSA. The CDR3 DNA reads TGTGCCAGCAGCTGGGCGTCCCGGCGGGCTAATGAAAAACTGTTTTTT. This encodes CASSWASRRANEKLFF.

The rearrangement joins TRBV5-1 to TRBJ2-1, with 8 bases that match TRBD2. The length of the CDR3 is 16 residues. From germline, CDR1 is SGHRS and CDR2 YFSETQ. V lost 0 bases, J lost 5 bases, and 7 bases stayed unmatched. For the CDR3, the DNA is TGCGCCAGCAGCTTGGAGGGAAGCGGGGGCAACAATGAGCAGTTCTTC. This sequence encodes CASSLEGSGGNNEQFF. Filled out from reference TRBV5-1 and TRBJ2-1, the complete variable domain reads KAGVTQTPRYLIKTRGQQVTLSCSPISGHRSVSWYQQTPGQGLQFLFEYFSETQRNKGNFPGRFSGRQFSNSRSEMNVSTLELGDSALYLCASSLEGSGGNNEQFFGPGTRLTVL.

The CDR3 DNA sequence: TGTGCCACCAAGCGGGACAGGGGGGCCAATGAGCAGTTCTTC. Translation: CATKRDRGANEQFF. The chain employs TRBV7-3 and TRBJ2-1; TRBD1 agrees at 11 bases. The CDR3 is made up of 14 amino acids. Germline CDR1 SGHTA, CDR2 FQGTGA. V shed 10 bases, J shed 6 bases, and the junction held 8 bases outside the gene matches.

This clone counts as medium-sized. The V and J genes are TRBV5-6 and TRBJ1-1, with a tentative D call TRBD1 (6 bases). The CDR3 consists of 15 residues. The germline V and J ends were trimmed by 6 bases and 3 bases, with 18 bases remaining between them. Germline V gene lookup returns CDR1 SGHDT and CDR2 YYEEEE. CDR3 region: CASTPWRGTYTEAFF. The CDR3 region has the DNA TGTGCCAGCACCCCTTGGAGGGGGACTTACACTGAAGCTTTCTTT.

The chain is built from TRBV9 and TRBJ1-4; 8 bases fit TRBD1. The germline CDR1 and CDR2 sequences are SGDLS and YYNGEE. V gave up 4 bases and J gave up 8 bases; unmatched junction bases: 7. This CDR3 has 14 residues. CDR3 in DNA: TGTGCCAGCAGCCCAACAGGGGGGCCCGAAAAACTGTTTTTT. It codes for CASSPTGGPEKLFF. The full variable domain, rest sourced from reference TRBV9 and TRBJ1-4, is DSGVTQTPKHLITATGQRVTLRCSPRSGDLSVYWYQQSLDQGLQFLIQYYNGEERAKGNILERFSAQQFPDLHSELNLSSLELGDSALYFCASSPTGGPEKLFFGSGTQLSVL.

This rearrangement joins TRBV7-9 to TRBJ2-5, with D possibly being TRBD2 (5 bases). The CDR3 extends over 15 amino acids. Trimming took off 5 bases at V and 2 bases at J, with 15 bases between the two ends. Germline V gene sequence: CDR1 SEHNR, CDR2 FQNEAQ (reference sequence). CDR3 sequence (DNA): TGTGCCAGCAGCCCCGAGGAGCGGCCTCAAGAGACCCAGTACTTC. Translation: CASSPEERPQETQYF.

The chain couples TRBV7-8 to TRBJ1-6; the D is unclear. Per the germline V gene, CDR1 is SGHVS and CDR2 is FQNEAQ. Trimming removed 0 bases from V and 5 bases from J, with 14 bases in between. CDR3 length equals 17 residues. CDR3 sequence: CASSLARSGGNNSPLHF. The CDR3 DNA reads TGTGCCAGCAGCTTAGCGCGATCAGGAGGGAATAATTCACCCCTCCACTTT.

The rearrangement uses TRBV9 and TRBJ2-1; 10 positions match TRBD2. V was clipped by 1 base and J by 10 bases; unmatched bases: 5. This CDR3 contains 14 residues. CDR1 and CDR2 (germline): SGDLS, YYNGEE. The chain's CDR3 is CASSVSGRGGEQFF. CDR3 in DNA: TGTGCCAGCAGCGTAAGCGGGAGGGGAGGGGAGCAGTTCTTC.

This clone showed up just a few times. The chain couples TRBV11-3 to TRBJ2-1, with D unresolved. Between the trimmed V and J ends, which lost 6 bases and 8 bases, there was a span of 14 bases. The CDR3 extends over 13 amino acids. Germline V lookup: CDR1 SGHNT, CDR2 YENEEA. Here the CDR3 reads CASRKRLKDEQFF. The CDR3 DNA follows: TGTGCCAGCAGAAAGCGCCTGAAGGATGAGCAGTTCTTC.